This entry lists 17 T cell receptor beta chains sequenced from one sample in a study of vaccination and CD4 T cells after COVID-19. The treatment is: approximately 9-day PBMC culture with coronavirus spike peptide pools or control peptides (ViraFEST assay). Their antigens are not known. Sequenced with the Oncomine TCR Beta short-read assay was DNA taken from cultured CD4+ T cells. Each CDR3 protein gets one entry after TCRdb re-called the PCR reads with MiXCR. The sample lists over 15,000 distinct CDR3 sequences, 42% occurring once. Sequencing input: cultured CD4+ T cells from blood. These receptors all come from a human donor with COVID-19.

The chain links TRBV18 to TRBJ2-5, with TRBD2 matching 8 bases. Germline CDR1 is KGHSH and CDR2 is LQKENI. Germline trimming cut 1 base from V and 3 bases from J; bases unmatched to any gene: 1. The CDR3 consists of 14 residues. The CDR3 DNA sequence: TGTGCCAGCTCACCACGGCGGGGGGAAGAGACCCAGTACTTC. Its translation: CASSPRRGEETQYF.

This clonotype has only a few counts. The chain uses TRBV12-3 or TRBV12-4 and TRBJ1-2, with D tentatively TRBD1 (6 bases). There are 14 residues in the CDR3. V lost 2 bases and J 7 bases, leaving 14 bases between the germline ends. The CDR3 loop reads CASSLNRASGGYTF. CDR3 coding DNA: TGTGCCAGCAGTTTAAACAGGGCAAGTGGTGGCTACACCTTC.

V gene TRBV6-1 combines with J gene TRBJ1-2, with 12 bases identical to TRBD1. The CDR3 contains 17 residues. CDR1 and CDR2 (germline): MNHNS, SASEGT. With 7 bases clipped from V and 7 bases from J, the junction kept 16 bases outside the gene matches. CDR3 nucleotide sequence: TGTGCCAGCACCGTTCTGGGGACAGGGGGCGCCGTAGGTGGCTACACCTTC. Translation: CASTVLGTGGAVGGYTF.

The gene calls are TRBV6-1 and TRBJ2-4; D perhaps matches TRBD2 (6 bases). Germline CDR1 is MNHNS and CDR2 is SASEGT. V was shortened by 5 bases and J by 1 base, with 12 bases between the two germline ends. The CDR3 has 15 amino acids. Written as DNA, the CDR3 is TGTGCCAGCAGTCCCGGGGGACGGGCCAAAAACATTCAGTACTTC. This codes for CASSPGGRAKNIQYF.

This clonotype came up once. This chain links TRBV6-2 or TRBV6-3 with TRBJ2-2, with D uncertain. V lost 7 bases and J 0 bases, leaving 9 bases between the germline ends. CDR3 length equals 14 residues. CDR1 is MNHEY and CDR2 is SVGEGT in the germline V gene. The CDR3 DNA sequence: TGTGCCAGCACCCGGGCAGCGAACACCGGGGAGCTGTTTTTT. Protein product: CASTRAANTGELFF.

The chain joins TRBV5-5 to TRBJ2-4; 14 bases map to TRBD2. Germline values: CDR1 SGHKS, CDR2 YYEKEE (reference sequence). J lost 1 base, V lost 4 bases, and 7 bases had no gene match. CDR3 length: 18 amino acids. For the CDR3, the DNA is TGTGCCAGCAGCCGACGGACTAGCGGGGGGACGGCCAAAAACATTCAGTACTTC. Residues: CASSRRTSGGTAKNIQYF.

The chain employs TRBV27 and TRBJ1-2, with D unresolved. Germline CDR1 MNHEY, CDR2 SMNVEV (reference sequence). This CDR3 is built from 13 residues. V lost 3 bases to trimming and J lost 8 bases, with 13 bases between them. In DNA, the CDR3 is TGTGCCAGCAGTTTGAAGGAGTCTCAGGGCTACACCTTC. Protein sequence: CASSLKESQGYTF.

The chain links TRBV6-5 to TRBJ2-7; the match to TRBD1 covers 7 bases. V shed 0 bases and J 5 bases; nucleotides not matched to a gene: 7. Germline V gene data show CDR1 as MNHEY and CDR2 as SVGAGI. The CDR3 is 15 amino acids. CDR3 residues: CASSYSSRGIHEQYF. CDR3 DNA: TGTGCCAGCAGTTACTCAAGCAGGGGGATCCACGAGCAGTACTTC.

The CDR3 nucleotides are TGTGCCAGCAGCTGGGACAGGAACACCGGGGAGCTGTTTTTT. This sequence encodes CASSWDRNTGELFF. The J gene is TRBJ2-2, the V gene TRBV11-1, with 7 bases lining up with TRBD1. Trimming at V came to 4 bases and at J to 1 base, leaving 0 bases not matched to a gene. This CDR3 has 14 residues. The V gene's germline CDR1 is SGHAT and CDR2 FQDESV (reference sequence). Looking up the rest from reference TRBV11-1 and TRBJ2-2 gives the full variable domain: EAEVAQSPRYKITEKSQAVAFWCDPISGHATLYWYRQILGQGPELLVQFQDESVVDDSQLPKDRFSAERLKGVDSTLKIQPAELGDSAMYLCASSWDRNTGELFFGEGSRLTVL.

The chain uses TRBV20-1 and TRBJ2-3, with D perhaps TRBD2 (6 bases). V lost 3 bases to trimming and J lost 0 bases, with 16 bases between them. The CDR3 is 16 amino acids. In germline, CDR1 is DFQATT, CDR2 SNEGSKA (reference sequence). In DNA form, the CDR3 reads TGCAGTGCTAGTCCCCCCGGCGGGGTTAGCACAGATACGCAGTATTTT. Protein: CSASPPGGVSTDTQYF.

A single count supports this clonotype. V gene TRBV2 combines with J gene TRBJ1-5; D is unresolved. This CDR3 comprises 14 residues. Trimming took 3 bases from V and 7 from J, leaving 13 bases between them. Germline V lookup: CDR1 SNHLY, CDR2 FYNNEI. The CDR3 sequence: CASSDGKGWQPQHF. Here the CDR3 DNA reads TGTGCCAGCAGTGATGGGAAAGGGTGGCAGCCCCAGCATTTT.

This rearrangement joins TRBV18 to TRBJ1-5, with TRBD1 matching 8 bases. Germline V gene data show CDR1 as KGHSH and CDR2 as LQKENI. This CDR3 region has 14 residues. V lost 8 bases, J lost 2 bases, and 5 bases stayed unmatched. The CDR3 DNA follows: TGTGCCAGCGGAGAGGGACAGGGCAATCAGCCCCAGCATTTT. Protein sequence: CASGEGQGNQPQHF.

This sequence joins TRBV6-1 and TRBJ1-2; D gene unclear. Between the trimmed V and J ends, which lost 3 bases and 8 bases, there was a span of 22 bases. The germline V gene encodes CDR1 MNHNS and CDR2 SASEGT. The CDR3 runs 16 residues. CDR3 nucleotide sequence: TGTGCCAGCAGTGAGGCGCTAAGGAGGCCAGAAGGCGGCTACACCTTC. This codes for CASSEALRRPEGGYTF.

Here the CDR3 DNA reads TGTGCCAGCAGCGCTACAGGGGGGGATCAGCCCCAGCATTTT. This gives the protein CASSATGGDQPQHF. The chain recombines TRBV6-1 with TRBJ1-5; 8 bases match TRBD1. The CDR3 is 14 residues long. Germline trimming cut 6 bases from V and 5 bases from J; bases unmatched to any gene: 6. CDR1 and CDR2 from the germline V gene are MNHNS and SASEGT.

CDR3 sequence (DNA): TGTGCCAGCAGCTTAGCCATTCAGGCCGGGGAGCAGTACTTC. Translation gives CASSLAIQAGEQYF. J is TRBJ2-7 and V is TRBV7-9; D not resolved. The CDR3 totals 14 residues. V was shortened by 0 bases and J by 7 bases, with 13 bases between the two germline ends. Germline values: CDR1 SEHNR, CDR2 FQNEAQ (reference sequence).

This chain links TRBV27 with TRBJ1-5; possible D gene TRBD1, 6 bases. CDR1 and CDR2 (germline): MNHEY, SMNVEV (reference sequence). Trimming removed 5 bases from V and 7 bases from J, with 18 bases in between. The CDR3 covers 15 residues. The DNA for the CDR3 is TGTGCCAGCAGTGAGGGACAACTGTTAGCCCAGCCCCAGCATTTT. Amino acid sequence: CASSEGQLLAQPQHF.

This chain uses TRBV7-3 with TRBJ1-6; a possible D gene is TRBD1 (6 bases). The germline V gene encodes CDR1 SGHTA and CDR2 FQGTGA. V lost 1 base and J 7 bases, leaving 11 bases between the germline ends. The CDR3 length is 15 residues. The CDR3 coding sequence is TGTGCCAGCAGCTTAAGATCAGGGGCAAATTCACCCCTCCACTTT. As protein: CASSLRSGANSPLHF.